The text below deals with one T cell receptor beta chain. Its antigen is as yet unknown. This entry is derived from a study of cytomegalovirus exposure and HLA in healthy donors. Points from the study as a whole: Immune exposure information available was restricted to CMV serostatus.

The CDR3 is 11 residues long. With 6 bases removed from V and 8 bases from J, the gap between germline ends came to 10 bases. The germline CDR1 and CDR2 sequences are SNHLY and FYNNEI. The primer mix had 60 Vbeta and 13 Jbeta primers. Profiled with immunoSEQ multiplex PCR; TCRdb holds only in-frame clones, not every one. The sample records about 130,000 clones, about 79% being singletons. Sequences were obtained from PBMCs. V and J are TRBV2 and TRBJ1-1; TRBD1 is a possible D gene (6 bases). The TCR comes from a man aged 45 to 65 in good health and CMV-seronegative. CDR3 DNA: TGTGCCAGCAGGTACACAGGGGAAGCTTTCTTT. This codes for CASRYTGEAFF.